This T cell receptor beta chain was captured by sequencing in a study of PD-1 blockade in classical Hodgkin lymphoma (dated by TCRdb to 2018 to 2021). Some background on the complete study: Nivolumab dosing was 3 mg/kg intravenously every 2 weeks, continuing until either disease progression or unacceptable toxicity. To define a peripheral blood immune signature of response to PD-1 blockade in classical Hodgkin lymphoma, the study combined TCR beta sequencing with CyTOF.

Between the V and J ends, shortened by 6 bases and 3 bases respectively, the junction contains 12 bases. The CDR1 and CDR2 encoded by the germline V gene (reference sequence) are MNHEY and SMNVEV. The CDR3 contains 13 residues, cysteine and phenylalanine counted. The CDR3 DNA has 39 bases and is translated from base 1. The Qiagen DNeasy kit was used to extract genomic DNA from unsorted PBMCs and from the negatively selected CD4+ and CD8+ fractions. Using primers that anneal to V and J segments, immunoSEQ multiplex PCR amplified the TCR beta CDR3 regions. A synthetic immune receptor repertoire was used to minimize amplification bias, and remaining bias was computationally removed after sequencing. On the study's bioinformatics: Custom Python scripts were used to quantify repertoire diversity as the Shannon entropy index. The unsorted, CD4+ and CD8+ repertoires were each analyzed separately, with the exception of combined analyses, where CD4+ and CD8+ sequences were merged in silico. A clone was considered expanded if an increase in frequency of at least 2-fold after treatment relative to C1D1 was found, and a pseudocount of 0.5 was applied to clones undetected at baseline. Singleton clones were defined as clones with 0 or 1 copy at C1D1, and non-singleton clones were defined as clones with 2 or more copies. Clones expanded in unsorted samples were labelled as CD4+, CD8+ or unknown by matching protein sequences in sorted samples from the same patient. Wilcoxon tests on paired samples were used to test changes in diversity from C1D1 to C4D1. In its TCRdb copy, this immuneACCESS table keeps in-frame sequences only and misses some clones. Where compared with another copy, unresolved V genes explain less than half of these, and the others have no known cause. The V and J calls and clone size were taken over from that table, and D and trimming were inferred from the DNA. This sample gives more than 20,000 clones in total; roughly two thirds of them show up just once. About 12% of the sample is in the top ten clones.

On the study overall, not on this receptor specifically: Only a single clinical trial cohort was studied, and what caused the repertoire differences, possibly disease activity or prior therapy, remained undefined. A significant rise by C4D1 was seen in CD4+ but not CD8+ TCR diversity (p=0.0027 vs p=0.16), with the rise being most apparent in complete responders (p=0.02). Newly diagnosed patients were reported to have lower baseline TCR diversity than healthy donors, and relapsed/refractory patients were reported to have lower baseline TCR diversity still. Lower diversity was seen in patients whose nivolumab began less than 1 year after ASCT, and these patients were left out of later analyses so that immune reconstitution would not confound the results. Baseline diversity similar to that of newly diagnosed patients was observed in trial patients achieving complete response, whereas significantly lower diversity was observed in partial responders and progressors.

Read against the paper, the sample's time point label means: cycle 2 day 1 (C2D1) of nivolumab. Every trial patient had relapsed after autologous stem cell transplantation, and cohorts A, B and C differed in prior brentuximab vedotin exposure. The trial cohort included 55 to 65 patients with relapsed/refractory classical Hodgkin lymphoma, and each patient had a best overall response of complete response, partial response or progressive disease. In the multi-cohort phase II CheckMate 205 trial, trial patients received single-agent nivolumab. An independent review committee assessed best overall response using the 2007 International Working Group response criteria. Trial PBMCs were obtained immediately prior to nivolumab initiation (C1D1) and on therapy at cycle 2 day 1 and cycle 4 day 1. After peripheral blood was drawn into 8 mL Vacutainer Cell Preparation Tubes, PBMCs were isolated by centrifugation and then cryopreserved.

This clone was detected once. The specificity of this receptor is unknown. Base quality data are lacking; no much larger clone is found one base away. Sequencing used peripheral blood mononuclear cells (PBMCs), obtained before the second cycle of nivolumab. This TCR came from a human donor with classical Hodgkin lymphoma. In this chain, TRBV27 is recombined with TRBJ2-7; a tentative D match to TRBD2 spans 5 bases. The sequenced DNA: TGTGCCAGCAGCTCGGGATCACTCTACGAGCAGTACTTC. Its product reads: CASSSGSLYEQYF.